Listed here are 17 T cell receptor beta chains from one sample, sequenced in a study of blood T cell repertoires in COVID-19. Assay used: immunoSEQ multiplex PCR; TCRdb lists only in-frame clones, some missing. This sample has about 210,000 clones, with approximately 90% found just once. Sequences were obtained from PBMCs or T cells enriched from blood (not recorded which). These receptors originate from a woman in her 40s in a cohort exposed to, infected with or recovered from COVID-19 (not recorded which).

The V gene is TRBV4-2, the J gene TRBJ2-1; 10 bases map to TRBD1. The germline V gene has CDR1 LGHNA and CDR2 YNFKEQ. The CDR3 is made up of 21 amino acids. The V segment lost 4 bases and the J segment 6 bases; nucleotides outside the gene matches: 24. The chain's CDR3 is CASSPIGLGQGVFDMSNEQFF. Here the CDR3 DNA reads TGTGCCAGCAGCCCCATCGGTCTAGGACAGGGGGTGTTTGATATGAGCAATGAGCAGTTCTTC.

The chain uses TRBV27 and TRBJ1-1; TRBD1 matches 8 bases. The J segment lost 7 bases and the V segment lost 5 bases, leaving 3 bases of the junction unmatched. Germline CDR1 reads MNHEY; CDR2 reads SMNVEV (reference sequence). The CDR3 is 12 residues long. The CDR3 is CASSLQGGEAFF. The CDR3 nucleotides are TGTGCCAGCAGTCTACAGGGGGGTGAAGCTTTCTTT.

The V gene is TRBV5-1, the J gene TRBJ1-1, with D possibly being TRBD1 (5 bases). Looked up from germline, CDR1 is SGHRS and CDR2 is YFSETQ. V gave up 1 base and J gave up 1 base, with 8 bases separating them. The CDR3 contains 14 residues. The CDR3 region is CASSLSTENTEAFF. The CDR3 DNA sequence: TGCGCCAGCAGCTTGTCGACAGAGAACACTGAAGCTTTCTTT. The full variable domain, rest sourced from reference TRBV5-1 and TRBJ1-1, is KAGVTQTPRYLIKTRGQQVTLSCSPISGHRSVSWYQQTPGQGLQFLFEYFSETQRNKGNFPGRFSGRQFSNSRSEMNVSTLELGDSALYLCASSLSTENTEAFFGQGTRLTVV.

The chain recombines TRBV9 with TRBJ1-3; TRBD1 aligns across 9 bases. The junction had 6 bases not matched to a gene; V was cut back by 3 bases and J by 2 bases. Germline CDR1 and CDR2: SGDLS and YYNGEE. The CDR3 length is 16 residues. The CDR3 here is CASSGRDRVAGNTIYF. The CDR3 DNA follows: TGTGCCAGCAGCGGACGGGACAGGGTCGCTGGAAACACCATATATTTT. Combining the CDR3 with reference TRBV9 and TRBJ1-3 gives the whole variable domain DSGVTQTPKHLITATGQRVTLRCSPRSGDLSVYWYQQSLDQGLQFLIQYYNGEERAKGNILERFSAQQFPDLHSELNLSSLELGDSALYFCASSGRDRVAGNTIYFGEGSWLTVV.

The chain joins TRBV11-2 to TRBJ2-7; a possible D gene is TRBD1 (6 bases). V gave up 8 bases and J gave up 2 bases, with 19 bases separating them. CDR1 SGHAT and CDR2 FQNNGV come from the germline V gene. The CDR3 covers 15 residues. DNA of the CDR3: TGTGCCAGCCTTGCGTCCGGGACACCTGCCTACGAGCAGTACTTC. As protein: CASLASGTPAYEQYF.

The chain uses TRBV29-1 and TRBJ2-1; TRBD2 aligns across 7 bases. The CDR3 runs to 14 residues. The junction had 7 bases not matched to a gene; V was cut back by 4 bases and J by 4 bases. Germline CDR1 is SQVTM and CDR2 is ANQGSEA. The CDR3 loop is CSVAGLGGYNEQFF. The CDR3 DNA reads as TGCAGCGTTGCCGGACTGGGAGGGTACAATGAGCAGTTCTTC.

This clone was detected a few times. This chain joins TRBV6-5 and TRBJ2-2; 7 bases align to TRBD1. The CDR3 length is 15 residues. The junction had 6 bases not matched to a gene; V was cut back by 5 bases and J by 3 bases. CDR1 and CDR2 from the germline V gene are MNHEY and SVGAGI. CDR3 residues: CASSRTGVDTGELFF. The CDR3 DNA reads TGTGCCAGCAGTCGGACAGGAGTAGACACCGGGGAGCTGTTTTTT.

This clone came up a few times. CDR3 protein: CAISTQTGFSNGYTF. As DNA, the CDR3 is TGTGCCATCAGTACCCAGACAGGGTTCTCGAATGGCTACACCTTC. J is TRBJ1-2 and V is TRBV10-3; 7 bases align to TRBD1. Germline V gene sequence: CDR1 ENHRY, CDR2 SYGVKD. The CDR3 totals 15 residues. Trimming at V came to 5 bases and at J to 6 bases, leaving 12 bases not matched to a gene.

The chain carries TRBV27 and TRBJ2-7, with D perhaps TRBD1 (5 bases). The CDR3 totals 13 residues. Germline V lookup: CDR1 MNHEY, CDR2 SMNVEV (reference sequence). V lost 2 bases to trimming and J lost 3 bases, with 8 bases between them. CDR3 amino acids: CASSLQGNYEQYF. In DNA form, the CDR3 reads TGTGCCAGCAGTTTACAGGGAAACTACGAGCAGTACTTC.

Remarks on this clone: This sample also contains other DNA sequences that code for the same CDR3. The chain employs TRBV19 and TRBJ2-7; possible D gene TRBD2, 5 bases. From germline, CDR1 is LNHDA and CDR2 SQIVND (reference sequence). The CDR3 totals 14 residues. V lost 1 base to trimming and J lost 0 bases, with 7 bases between them. CDR3 residues: CASSIGGSSYEQYF. CDR3 sequence (DNA): TGTGCCAGTAGTATAGGAGGGAGCTCCTACGAGCAGTACTTC.

The chain has TRBV28 and TRBJ1-2; D perhaps matches TRBD1 (6 bases). The CDR3 is made up of 12 amino acids. Trimming removed 7 bases from V and 2 bases from J, with 8 bases in between. From germline, CDR1 is MDHEN and CDR2 SYDVKM. CDR3 sequence: CASTDRNYGYTF. CDR3 bases: TGTGCCAGCACGGACAGAAACTATGGCTACACCTTC.

This clone was seen once. The chain joins TRBV30 to TRBJ1-2, with D unclear. V lost 2 bases and J 4 bases, leaving 11 bases between the germline ends. The CDR3 extends over 13 amino acids. The germline V gene encodes CDR1 GTSNPN and CDR2 SVGIG (reference sequence). CDR3 amino acids: CAWSRLGGYGYTF. CDR3 DNA sequence: TGTGCCTGGAGTCGCCTCGGAGGCTATGGCTACACCTTC.

This clone has a single count. The chain combines TRBV24-1 with TRBJ2-1; TRBD1 matches at 10 bases. CDR1 and CDR2 (germline): KGHDR, SFDVKD. Germline trimming cut 2 bases from V and 6 bases from J; bases unmatched to any gene: 0. The CDR3 runs to 14 residues. The CDR3 region is CATSDWTGGNEQFF. The DNA of the CDR3 is TGTGCCACCAGTGATTGGACAGGGGGCAATGAGCAGTTCTTC.

CDR3 amino acids: CASSPRAGTYEQYF. The CDR3 DNA reads as TGCGCCAGCAGCCCCCGTGCGGGGACCTACGAGCAGTACTTC. The rearrangement uses TRBV5-1 and TRBJ2-7; perhaps TRBD2 as D (6 bases). The CDR3 consists of 14 residues. The germline V and J ends were trimmed by 4 bases and 2 bases, with 13 bases remaining between them. The germline CDR1 and CDR2 sequences are SGHRS and YFSETQ.

This chain uses TRBV7-8 with TRBJ2-7, with 7 bases lining up with TRBD1. Germline loops: CDR1 SGHVS, CDR2 FQNEAQ. The CDR3 has 15 amino acids. V dropped 3 bases and J dropped 1; count of bases not matched to a gene: 6. The CDR3 region is CASSFSGGISYEQYF. The CDR3 bases are TGTGCCAGCAGCTTCTCAGGGGGAATATCCTACGAGCAGTACTTC.

The genes are TRBV4-1 and TRBJ2-7, with no clear D. This CDR3 is 14 amino acids long. The germline CDR1 and CDR2 sequences are MGHRA and YSYEKL. Between the trimmed V and J ends, which lost 5 bases and 3 bases, there was a span of 14 bases. As DNA, the CDR3 is TGCGCCAGCAGCACGAATACCAGAATCTACGAGCAGTACTTC. This codes for CASSTNTRIYEQYF.

V usage is TRBV2 and J usage is TRBJ1-2; possible D gene TRBD1, 5 bases. This CDR3 comprises 15 residues. The V and J ends lost 4 bases and 8 bases respectively, with 20 bases between them. The germline V gene encodes CDR1 SNHLY and CDR2 FYNNEI. In nucleotides, the CDR3 is TGTGCCAGCAGTGGGTTGGGGGGAAGGATCAGGGGCTACACCTTC. It yields the protein CASSGLGGRIRGYTF.